Shown below are 14 T cell receptor beta chains from a single sample sequenced in a study of OX40 agonist ivuxolimab in advanced cancers. Profiled with immunoSEQ multiplex PCR; TCRdb holds only in-frame clones, not every one. Of roughly 100,000 clones listed, roughly 87% are singletons. The sequenced sample was CD4+ or CD8+ T cells sorted from blood, obtained in a trial of the OX40 agonist ivuxolimab. All receptors derive from an adult with an advanced solid tumor such as melanoma, head and neck, liver or kidney cancer.

The rearrangement uses TRBV9 and TRBJ2-3, with D unclear. The V and J ends lost 1 base and 6 bases respectively, with 9 bases between them. The CDR3 consists of 13 residues. Germline loops: CDR1 SGDLS, CDR2 YYNGEE. This chain's CDR3 is CASSVRWLDTQYF. The CDR3 bases are TGTGCCAGCAGCGTACGATGGCTGGATACGCAGTATTTT.

This rearrangement joins TRBV5-4 to TRBJ1-3, with D possibly being TRBD1 (5 bases). Germline CDR1 and CDR2: SGHNT and YYREEE (reference sequence). There are 16 residues in the CDR3. V lost 4 bases, J lost 0 bases, and 14 bases lay in between. The CDR3 loop is CASSPKQTDSGNTIYF. As DNA, the CDR3 is TGTGCCAGCAGCCCGAAACAGACAGACTCTGGAAACACCATATATTTT.

V is TRBV7-9 and J is TRBJ2-7; D is unclear. This CDR3 has 12 residues. Trimming stripped 3 bases from V and 8 bases from J, with 11 bases between. The V gene's germline CDR1 is SEHNR and CDR2 FQNEAQ (reference sequence). The CDR3 region is CASSFGQTQQYF. CDR3 DNA sequence: TGTGCCAGCAGCTTTGGCCAGACGCAGCAGTACTTC.

V and J are TRBV9 and TRBJ2-1; 15 positions match TRBD2. V was pared by 4 bases and J by 0 bases, with 14 bases of the junction left unmatched. Germline-derived CDR1 and CDR2 are SGDLS and YYNGEE. CDR3 length: 21 residues. CDR3 loop: CASSPPPTGTSGGLSYNEQFF. The CDR3 DNA follows: TGTGCCAGCAGCCCCCCCCCGACCGGGACTAGCGGGGGGCTCTCCTACAATGAGCAGTTCTTC.

This clone is a singleton in its sample. This chain connects TRBV19 to TRBJ2-2; D gene unclear. V was trimmed by 3 bases and J by 8 bases, leaving 10 bases between them. This CDR3 contains 13 residues. CDR1 and CDR2 (germline): LNHDA, SQIVND (reference sequence). The CDR3 protein is CASSMDGTGELFF. For the CDR3, the DNA is TGTGCCAGTAGTATGGATGGAACGGGGGAGCTGTTTTTT. Together with reference TRBV19 and TRBJ2-2, the CDR3 gives the full variable domain: DGGITQSPKYLFRKEGQNVTLSCEQNLNHDAMYWYRQDPGQGLRLIYYSQIVNDFQKGDIAEGYSVSREKKESFPLTVTSAQKNPTAFYLCASSMDGTGELFFGEGSRLTVL.

The chain employs TRBV7-9 and TRBJ1-1, with D possibly TRBD1 on 6 matching bases. CDR3 length: 14 amino acids. Trimming pared 3 bases from V and 6 bases from J, leaving 14 bases between. Germline V gene lookup returns CDR1 SEHNR and CDR2 FQNEAQ (reference sequence). The CDR3 sequence is CASSFKGGRAEAFF. The DNA of the CDR3 is TGTGCCAGCAGCTTCAAGGGGGGAAGGGCTGAAGCTTTCTTT.

The rearrangement joins TRBV6-6 to TRBJ1-2; 8 bases line up with TRBD1. V lost 0 bases, J lost 8 bases, and 8 bases stayed unmatched. The CDR3 length is 15 residues. Germline assignment: CDR1 MNHNY and CDR2 SVGAGI (reference sequence). CDR3 amino acids: CASSYSGQGIGGYTF. The CDR3 bases are TGTGCCAGCAGTTACTCCGGACAGGGCATAGGCGGCTACACCTTC.

The rearrangement links TRBV2 to TRBJ2-1; the D is unclear. Trimming stripped 7 bases from V and 4 bases from J, with 17 bases between. This CDR3 region has 15 residues. In germline, CDR1 is SNHLY, CDR2 FYNNEI. This CDR3 is CASTSLGLQYNEQFF. CDR3 in DNA: TGTGCCAGCACCTCTCTAGGCCTACAGTACAATGAGCAGTTCTTC.

V gene TRBV5-1 combines with J gene TRBJ2-7; 7 bases fit TRBD1. J gave up 2 bases and V 0 bases, and 5 bases lay outside the gene matches. Germline V gene sequence: CDR1 SGHRS, CDR2 YFSETQ. The CDR3 sequence is 15 residues long. The CDR3 loop is CASSLAGQVTYEQYF. The DNA for the CDR3 is TGCGCCAGCAGCTTGGCAGGACAGGTAACCTACGAGCAGTACTTC.

V gene TRBV29-1 combines with J gene TRBJ2-3; 7 positions agree with TRBD1. The CDR3 is 13 residues long. Germline V lookup: CDR1 SQVTM, CDR2 ANQGSEA. With 4 bases clipped from V and 2 bases from J, the junction kept 3 bases outside the gene matches. The CDR3 nucleotides are TGCAGCGTTGGACAGGGCAACACAGATACGCAGTATTTT. Amino acids: CSVGQGNTDTQYF.

This clone was seen just once. This chain links TRBV20-1 with TRBJ2-7, with a tentative D call TRBD1 (6 bases). From germline, CDR1 is DFQATT and CDR2 SNEGSKA (reference sequence). The CDR3 loop spans 11 amino acids. CDR3 residues: CSALGTNEQYF. The CDR3 nucleotides are TGCAGCGCGCTCGGGACAAACGAGCAGTACTTC.

The CDR3 reads CASSTLGVNYGYTF. Here the CDR3 DNA reads TGTGCCAGTAGTACTCTGGGAGTTAACTATGGCTACACCTTC. The chain couples TRBV19 to TRBJ1-2, with D hard to call. Trimming shortened V by 4 bases and J by 1 base, and 10 bases separated the two germline ends. The CDR3 runs to 14 residues. Germline lookup yields CDR1 LNHDA and CDR2 SQIVND (reference sequence).

V gene TRBV12-5 combines with J gene TRBJ1-5; TRBD1 might be the D (5 bases). There are 15 residues in the CDR3. V lost 1 base to trimming and J lost 5 bases, with 12 bases between them. Looked up from germline, CDR1 is LGHNT and CDR2 is FRNRAP. CDR3 coding DNA: TGTGCTAGTGGTTTGGCCAAAGGGACGGATCAGCCCCAGCATTTT. Translation: CASGLAKGTDQPQHF.

This clone was found many times. In nucleotides, the CDR3 is TGTGCCAGCAGCCCCAGAGACAGGGGGTCAGGGGGCTACACCTTC. Its protein product is CASSPRDRGSGGYTF. The rearrangement uses TRBV5-4 and TRBJ1-2; 9 bases line up with TRBD1. V was pared by 4 bases and J by 8 bases, with 12 bases of the junction left unmatched. CDR1 is SGHNT, CDR2 YYREEE, per germline (reference sequence). The CDR3 sequence is 15 residues long.